This T cell receptor (beta chain) was recorded in a study of T cells after yellow fever vaccination. Study context: Fractions of limited cellularity were prepared by means of SMART-Seq v4 Ultra Low Input.

General study points: Of the clonotypes, a small share occurred in both CD4 and CD8 compartments. The secondary response showed a weaker magnitude and a faster peak, day 5 versus 15.

TCRdb passed the 5' RACE reads through MiXCR, listing each CDR3 protein once. The sample carries 300,000 to 350,000 distinct CDR3 sequences, 8% to 9.5% recorded once. This clonotype was seen repeatedly, ten times or more. Its target is unknown. Germline CDR1 and CDR2: LGHNA and YSLEER. This CDR3 spans 16 amino acids. The V segment lost 2 bases and the J segment 8 bases; nucleotides outside the gene matches: 7. Specimen: PBMCs, collected roughly 45 days after the first yellow fever vaccination. This clonotype was sampled from a man younger than 35 who received the YFV17D yellow fever vaccine. The genes are TRBV4-3 and TRBJ2-1; TRBD1 agrees at 12 bases. The CDR3 bases are TGCGCCAGCAGCCAAACTCCGGGACAGGGGGCCGATGAGCAGTTCTTC. Amino acids: CASSQTPGQGADEQFF.